These T cell receptor beta chains were read from a single sample in a study of beta chain features in type 1 diabetes. Assay: immunoSEQ multiplex PCR; the TCRdb copy retains only in-frame clones and omits some. The sample yields about 16,000 clones, roughly two thirds seen once. Sample: stem cell memory CD4+ T cells from blood. These receptors all come from a man aged 25-45 years with type 1 diabetes. Each CDR3 is given with its conserved first and last residue. Each record gives: CDR3 protein, CDR3 DNA, J gene, clone size, D gene, V gene. The D gene is left open where the match is weak. A row's size may be missing; if present it is once, few, many or a size class.

cdr3_aa: CASSLQGPPYEQYF
cdr3_nt: TGTGCCAGCAGTTTGCAGGGGCCCCCCTACGAGCAGTACTTC
j_call: TRBJ2-7
clone_size: -
d_call: -
v_call: TRBV6-5

cdr3_aa: CASSLNRGGSLNEQFF
cdr3_nt: TGTGCCAGCAGCTTAAATCGGGGGGGCAGCCTCAATGAGCAGTTCTTC
j_call: TRBJ2-1
clone_size: -
d_call: TRBD2
v_call: TRBV7-3

cdr3_aa: CASSLGGSGPVEQYF
cdr3_nt: TGTGCCAGCAGTTTAGGGGGCTCGGGTCCGGTCGAGCAGTACTTC
j_call: TRBJ2-7
clone_size: -
d_call: -
v_call: TRBV28

cdr3_aa: CASSRDIYEQYF
cdr3_nt: TGTGCCAGCAGTCGCGACATTTACGAGCAGTACTTC
j_call: TRBJ2-7
clone_size: -
d_call: -
v_call: TRBV6-6

cdr3_aa: CASSSRDRVGIQYF
cdr3_nt: TGTGCCAGCAGTTCTCGGGACAGGGTCGGCATTCAGTACTTC
j_call: TRBJ2-4
clone_size: -
d_call: TRBD1
v_call: TRBV27

cdr3_aa: CASSPRRGGSFTDTQYF
cdr3_nt: TGTGCCAGCTCACCACGACGGGGGGGCTCCTTCACAGATACGCAGTATTTT
j_call: TRBJ2-3
clone_size: few
d_call: TRBD2
v_call: TRBV18

cdr3_aa: CASSSGLAGGLDTQYF
cdr3_nt: TGTGCTAGCAGCTCGGGACTAGCGGGGGGGCTTGATACGCAGTATTTT
j_call: TRBJ2-3
clone_size: -
d_call: TRBD2
v_call: TRBV7-7

cdr3_aa: CASSGIPGLRLDTQYF
cdr3_nt: TGTGCCAGCAGTGGAATTCCGGGACTACGATTGGATACGCAGTATTTT
j_call: TRBJ2-3
clone_size: -
d_call: TRBD2
v_call: TRBV25-1

cdr3_aa: CASSSGGSGANVLTF
cdr3_nt: TGTGCCAGCAGCTCAGGGGGCTCTGGGGCCAACGTCCTGACTTTC
j_call: TRBJ2-6
clone_size: -
d_call: TRBD1
v_call: TRBV7-9

cdr3_aa: CASSLVQGFTGELFF
cdr3_nt: TGTGCCAGCAGCTTAGTTCAGGGGTTCACCGGGGAGCTGTTTTTT
j_call: TRBJ2-2
clone_size: -
d_call: -
v_call: TRBV7-2

cdr3_aa: CASSPVAGDYEQYF
cdr3_nt: TGTGCCAGCTCACCAGTGGCAGGGGACTACGAGCAGTACTTC
j_call: TRBJ2-7
clone_size: -
d_call: -
v_call: TRBV18

cdr3_aa: CASQSGQGSTDTQYF
cdr3_nt: TGTGCCAGTCAGTCGGGACAGGGGTCCACAGATACGCAGTATTTT
j_call: TRBJ2-3
clone_size: once
d_call: TRBD1
v_call: TRBV25-1

cdr3_aa: CASSSLGTDRNTIYF
cdr3_nt: TGTGCCAGCAGCTCCCTCGGGACAGACAGAAACACCATATATTTT
j_call: TRBJ1-3
clone_size: -
d_call: TRBD1
v_call: TRBV7-2

cdr3_aa: CASSFLAQGFRITEAFF
cdr3_nt: TGCGCCAGCAGCTTCTTAGCACAGGGTTTTCGGATCACTGAAGCTTTCTTT
j_call: TRBJ1-1
clone_size: few
d_call: -
v_call: TRBV5-1

cdr3_aa: CASGYDRDTEAFF
cdr3_nt: TGTGCCAGCGGATACGACAGGGACACTGAAGCTTTCTTT
j_call: TRBJ1-1
clone_size: -
d_call: TRBD1
v_call: TRBV27

cdr3_aa: CASSEEAGRRKTQYF
cdr3_nt: TGTGCCAGCAGTGAAGAGGCAGGGCGGCGAAAGACCCAGTACTTC
j_call: TRBJ2-5
clone_size: -
d_call: -
v_call: TRBV2

cdr3_aa: CASRFADSSYEQYF
cdr3_nt: TGTGCCAGCAGGTTCGCGGACAGTTCCTACGAGCAGTACTTC
j_call: TRBJ2-7
clone_size: few
d_call: -
v_call: TRBV6-1

cdr3_aa: CASSLEKGSYNEQFF
cdr3_nt: TGTGCCAGCAGCTTAGAGAAGGGGTCCTACAATGAGCAGTTCTTC
j_call: TRBJ2-1
clone_size: -
d_call: -
v_call: TRBV7-6

cdr3_aa: CASSQDRASYNEQFF
cdr3_nt: TGCGCCAGCAGCCAAGACAGGGCCTCCTACAATGAGCAGTTCTTC
j_call: TRBJ2-1
clone_size: -
d_call: -
v_call: TRBV4-1

cdr3_aa: CASTPGGDGETQYF
cdr3_nt: TGCGCCAGCACCCCAGGCGGGGACGGCGAGACCCAGTACTTC
j_call: TRBJ2-5
clone_size: few
d_call: -
v_call: TRBV5-1

cdr3_aa: CASSRTGGLQPQHF
cdr3_nt: TGTGCCAGCAGCCGGACAGGGGGATTACAGCCCCAGCATTTT
j_call: TRBJ1-5
clone_size: -
d_call: TRBD1
v_call: TRBV2

cdr3_aa: CASSLDQFGNTEAFF
cdr3_nt: TGTGCCAGCAGCTTAGATCAGTTTGGGAACACTGAAGCTTTCTTT
j_call: TRBJ1-1
clone_size: few
d_call: -
v_call: TRBV11-1

cdr3_aa: CASSQGPADTEAFF
cdr3_nt: TGTGCCAGCAGTCAGGGGCCCGCCGACACTGAAGCTTTCTTT
j_call: TRBJ1-1
clone_size: -
d_call: -
v_call: TRBV2

cdr3_aa: CASSLDRTRMRPQHF
cdr3_nt: TGTGCCAGCAGTTTGGACAGGACTCGGATGAGGCCCCAGCATTTT
j_call: TRBJ1-5
clone_size: -
d_call: TRBD1
v_call: TRBV27

cdr3_aa: CASSLGGLKETQYF
cdr3_nt: TGTGCCAGCAGCTTGGGGGGTCTCAAGGAGACCCAGTACTTC
j_call: TRBJ2-5
clone_size: few
d_call: -
v_call: TRBV7-2

cdr3_aa: CASSLAGMEGQPQHF
cdr3_nt: TGTGCCAGCAGCTTGGCAGGGATGGAAGGTCAGCCCCAGCATTTT
j_call: TRBJ1-5
clone_size: few
d_call: -
v_call: TRBV5-5

cdr3_aa: CASSEQGGRTGELFF
cdr3_nt: TGTGCCAGCAGTGAACAGGGGGGACGGACCGGGGAGCTGTTTTTT
j_call: TRBJ2-2
clone_size: -
d_call: -
v_call: TRBV2

cdr3_aa: CASSEAFGGAAGELFF
cdr3_nt: TGTGCCAGCAGTGAAGCCTTCGGCGGGGCTGCCGGGGAGCTGTTTTTT
j_call: TRBJ2-2
clone_size: -
d_call: -
v_call: TRBV2

cdr3_aa: CASSTGTVQETQYF
cdr3_nt: TGCGCCAGCAGCACTGGGACTGTACAAGAGACCCAGTACTTC
j_call: TRBJ2-5
clone_size: -
d_call: -
v_call: TRBV5-1

cdr3_aa: CASSRGPSWGDEQFF
cdr3_nt: TGTGCCAGCAGCCGAGGGCCCTCCTGGGGGGATGAGCAGTTCTTC
j_call: TRBJ2-1
clone_size: -
d_call: -
v_call: TRBV7-9

cdr3_aa: CASSRDSYGYTF
cdr3_nt: TGTGCCAGCAGCCGGGACAGCTATGGCTACACCTTC
j_call: TRBJ1-2
clone_size: -
d_call: TRBD1
v_call: TRBV5-4

cdr3_aa: CASSQGQVLNTGELFF
cdr3_nt: TGCGCCAGCAGCCAGGGACAGGTCCTGAACACCGGGGAGCTGTTTTTT
j_call: TRBJ2-2
clone_size: -
d_call: TRBD1
v_call: TRBV4-3

cdr3_aa: CASTHGTGQETQYF
cdr3_nt: TGTGCCAGCACGCACGGGACAGGTCAAGAGACCCAGTACTTC
j_call: TRBJ2-5
clone_size: -
d_call: TRBD1
v_call: TRBV9

cdr3_aa: CASSLVGTEPRETQYF
cdr3_nt: TGCGCCAGCAGCTTGGTAGGGACAGAGCCCCGGGAGACCCAGTACTTC
j_call: TRBJ2-5
clone_size: -
d_call: TRBD1
v_call: TRBV5-1

cdr3_aa: CASSLIAGGENEQFF
cdr3_nt: TGTGCTAGCAGCTTAATAGCGGGGGGAGAGAATGAGCAGTTCTTC
j_call: TRBJ2-1
clone_size: -
d_call: TRBD2
v_call: TRBV7-7

cdr3_aa: CASSLAQTYYGYTF
cdr3_nt: TGTGCCAGCAGCTTAGCGCAGACATACTATGGCTACACCTTC
j_call: TRBJ1-2
clone_size: -
d_call: -
v_call: TRBV7-2

cdr3_aa: CAWRLQGTTDTQYF
cdr3_nt: TGTGCCTGGAGACTACAGGGTACAACAGATACGCAGTATTTT
j_call: TRBJ2-3
clone_size: -
d_call: -
v_call: TRBV30

cdr3_aa: CASSEDLGGVVAYNEQFF
cdr3_nt: TGTGCCAGCAGTGAAGATCTGGGAGGGGTCGTCGCCTACAATGAGCAGTTCTTC
j_call: TRBJ2-1
clone_size: -
d_call: TRBD2
v_call: TRBV2

cdr3_aa: CASSLLTNTGELFF
cdr3_nt: TGTGCCAGCAGCCTCCTTACGAACACCGGGGAGCTGTTTTTT
j_call: TRBJ2-2
clone_size: -
d_call: -
v_call: TRBV9

cdr3_aa: CASSVASGGEQFF
cdr3_nt: TGTGCCAGCAGCGTAGCAAGCGGGGGCGAGCAGTTCTTC
j_call: TRBJ2-1
clone_size: -
d_call: TRBD2
v_call: TRBV9

cdr3_aa: CSGLAGGNEQFF
cdr3_nt: TGCAGCGGCCTGGCAGGGGGCAATGAGCAGTTCTTC
j_call: TRBJ2-1
clone_size: -
d_call: TRBD1
v_call: TRBV29-1

cdr3_aa: CATNRGQSDTEAFF
cdr3_nt: TGTGCCACCAACAGGGGCCAGTCGGACACTGAAGCTTTCTTT
j_call: TRBJ1-1
clone_size: once
d_call: TRBD1
v_call: TRBV15

cdr3_aa: CASSPRPRDSETQYF
cdr3_nt: TGTGCCAGCTCACCGAGACCCCGGGACAGCGAGACCCAGTACTTC
j_call: TRBJ2-5
clone_size: -
d_call: TRBD1
v_call: TRBV18

cdr3_aa: CASSFDRAGYTEAFF
cdr3_nt: TGCGCCAGCAGCTTTGACAGGGCGGGGTACACTGAAGCTTTCTTT
j_call: TRBJ1-1
clone_size: -
d_call: TRBD1
v_call: TRBV5-1

cdr3_aa: CASSFDRGDEQFF
cdr3_nt: TGCGCCAGCAGCTTCGACAGGGGCGATGAGCAGTTCTTC
j_call: TRBJ2-1
clone_size: few
d_call: TRBD1
v_call: TRBV5-1

cdr3_aa: CASSLGQGLTDTQYF
cdr3_nt: TGTGCCAGCAGCCTTGGACAGGGGCTCACAGATACGCAGTATTTT
j_call: TRBJ2-3
clone_size: few
d_call: TRBD1
v_call: TRBV28

cdr3_aa: CASGSSDSYEQYF
cdr3_nt: TGTGCTAGTGGTTCCTCGGACAGCTACGAGCAGTACTTC
j_call: TRBJ2-7
clone_size: -
d_call: -
v_call: TRBV12-5

cdr3_aa: CASSPGGGRYNEQFF
cdr3_nt: TGCGCCAGCAGCCCTGGGGGCGGGCGATACAATGAGCAGTTCTTC
j_call: TRBJ2-1
clone_size: -
d_call: -
v_call: TRBV4-3

cdr3_aa: CASSQGLGRYQSEAFF
cdr3_nt: TGCGCCAGCAGCCAAGGGCTGGGGAGATATCAGTCTGAAGCTTTCTTT
j_call: TRBJ1-1
clone_size: -
d_call: -
v_call: TRBV4-1

cdr3_aa: CASSQDLAGLNNSPLHF
cdr3_nt: TGTGCCAGCAGCCAAGATTTGGCAGGTTTAAATAATTCACCCCTCCACTTT
j_call: TRBJ1-6
clone_size: -
d_call: -
v_call: TRBV4-2

cdr3_aa: CASRPGGLSDGYTF
cdr3_nt: TGTGCCAGCAGACCAGGGGGCCTAAGTGATGGCTACACCTTC
j_call: TRBJ1-2
clone_size: -
d_call: TRBD1
v_call: TRBV11-2

cdr3_aa: CASSQGRGGRSDTQYF
cdr3_nt: TGCGCCAGCAGCCAAGGTCGGGGGGGCCGCTCAGATACGCAGTATTTT
j_call: TRBJ2-3
clone_size: -
d_call: TRBD2
v_call: TRBV4-3

cdr3_aa: CASSLEGWTQYF
cdr3_nt: TGCGCCAGCAGCTTGGAGGGGTGGACCCAGTACTTC
j_call: TRBJ2-5
clone_size: -
d_call: -
v_call: TRBV5-1

cdr3_aa: CASLDSPNTEAFF
cdr3_nt: TGTGCCAGCTTGGACAGCCCGAACACTGAAGCTTTCTTT
j_call: TRBJ1-1
clone_size: -
d_call: -
v_call: TRBV6-5

cdr3_aa: CASSRAGAQETQYF
cdr3_nt: TGTGCCAGCAGCAGAGCGGGGGCCCAAGAGACCCAGTACTTC
j_call: TRBJ2-5
clone_size: -
d_call: TRBD2
v_call: TRBV7-2